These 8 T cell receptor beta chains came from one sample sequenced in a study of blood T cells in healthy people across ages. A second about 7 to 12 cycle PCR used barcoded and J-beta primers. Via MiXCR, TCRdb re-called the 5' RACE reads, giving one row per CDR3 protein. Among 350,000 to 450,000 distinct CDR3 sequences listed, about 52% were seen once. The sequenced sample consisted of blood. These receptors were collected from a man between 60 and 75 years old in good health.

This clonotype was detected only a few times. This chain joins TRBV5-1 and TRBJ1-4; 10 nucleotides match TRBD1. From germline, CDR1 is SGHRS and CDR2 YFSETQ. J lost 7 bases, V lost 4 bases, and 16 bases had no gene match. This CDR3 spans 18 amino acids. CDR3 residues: CASSHVGDGQGVAEKLFF. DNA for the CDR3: TGCGCCAGCAGCCATGTGGGGGACGGACAGGGGGTCGCTGAAAAACTGTTTTTT.

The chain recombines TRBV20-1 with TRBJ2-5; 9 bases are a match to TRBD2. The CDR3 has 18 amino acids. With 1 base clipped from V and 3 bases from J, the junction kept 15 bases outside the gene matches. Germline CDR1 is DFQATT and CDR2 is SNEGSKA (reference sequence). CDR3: CSARVQGLAGGPKETQYF. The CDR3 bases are TGCAGTGCTAGAGTCCAGGGACTGGCGGGGGGGCCAAAAGAGACCCAGTACTTC.

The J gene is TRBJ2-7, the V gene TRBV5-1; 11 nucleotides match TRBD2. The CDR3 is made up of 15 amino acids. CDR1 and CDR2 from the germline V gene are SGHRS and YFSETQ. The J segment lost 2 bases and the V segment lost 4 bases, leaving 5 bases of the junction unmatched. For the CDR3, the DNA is TGCGCCAGCAGCCCCCGACTAGCGGGGACCTACGAGCAGTACTTC. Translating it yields CASSPRLAGTYEQYF.

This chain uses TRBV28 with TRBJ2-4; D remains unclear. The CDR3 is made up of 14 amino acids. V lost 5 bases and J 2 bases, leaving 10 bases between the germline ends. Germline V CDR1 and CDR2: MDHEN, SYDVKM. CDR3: CASSGWGSKNIQYF. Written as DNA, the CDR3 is TGTGCCAGCAGTGGGTGGGGATCCAAAAACATTCAGTACTTC.

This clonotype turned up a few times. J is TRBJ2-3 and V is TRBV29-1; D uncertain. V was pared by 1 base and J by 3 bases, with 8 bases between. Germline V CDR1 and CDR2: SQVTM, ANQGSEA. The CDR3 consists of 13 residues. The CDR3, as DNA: TGCAGCGTTGAAGTGGGCCCAACAGATACGCAGTATTTT. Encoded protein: CSVEVGPTDTQYF.

The CDR3 DNA reads as TGTGCCAGCAGCCGTCGACCCGGAGGGCAGACAACTAACTATGGCTACACCTTC. As protein: CASSRRPGGQTTNYGYTF. This chain connects TRBV9 to TRBJ1-2; D is undetermined. CDR1 is SGDLS and CDR2 is YYNGEE in the germline V gene. This CDR3 has 18 amino acids. V dropped 4 bases and J dropped 0 bases, with 22 bases sitting between them.

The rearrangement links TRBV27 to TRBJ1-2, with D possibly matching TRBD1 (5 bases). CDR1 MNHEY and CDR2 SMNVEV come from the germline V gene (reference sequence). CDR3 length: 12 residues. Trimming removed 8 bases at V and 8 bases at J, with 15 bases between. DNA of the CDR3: TGTGCCAGCGCGATCCCGGGGGGGGGCTACACCTTC. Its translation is CASAIPGGGYTF.

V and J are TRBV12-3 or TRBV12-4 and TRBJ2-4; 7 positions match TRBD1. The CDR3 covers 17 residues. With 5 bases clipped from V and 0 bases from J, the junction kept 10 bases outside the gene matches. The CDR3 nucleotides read TGTGCCAGCAGTCAGTCACAGGGGAACCTAGCCAAAAACATTCAGTACTTC. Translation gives CASSQSQGNLAKNIQYF.